This T cell receptor beta chain was sequenced in a study of blood T cells in healthy people across ages. PCR was performed a second time for about 7 to 11 cycles using a sample-barcoded 5' primer and a J-beta primer mix. From the 5' RACE reads, TCRdb called clonotypes with MiXCR, one entry per CDR3 protein. The data contain almost 550,000 distinct CDR3 sequences, around 24% of them seen just once; the ten biggest clones take up just under 9%. A further study also used this sample, focusing on T cells of mothers and their children.

The sample comprised blood. The clonotype originates from a boy younger than 18 in good health.

CDR3 region: CASSLGDRRPDTQYF. CDR3 in DNA: TGTGCCAGCAGCTTAGGGGACAGGAGGCCAGATACGCAGTATTTT. The chain recombines TRBV7-3 with TRBJ2-3; 8 bases agree with TRBD1. Germline values: CDR1 SGHTA, CDR2 FQGTGA. The CDR3 consists of 15 residues. Trimming removed 2 bases from V and 4 bases from J; junction bases left unmatched: 5. Drawing the rest from reference TRBV7-3 and TRBJ2-3, the complete variable domain is GAGVSQTPSNKVTEKGKYVELRCDPISGHTALYWYRQSLGQGPEFLIYFQGTGAADDSGLPNDRFFAVRPEGSVSTLKIQRTERGDSAVYLCASSLGDRRPDTQYFGPGTRLTVL.